What follows are 13 T cell receptor beta chains derived from one specimen sequenced in a study of tumor-infiltrating lymphocytes in localized non-small cell lung cancer. The assay was immunoSEQ multiplex PCR, and TCRdb's table has in-frame clones only and misses some. The data contain 9,500 to 10,000 clones, 70% to 80% of them singletons. Sequenced input: lung tumor tissue. The receptors originated from a human donor with non-small cell lung cancer.

The CDR3 sequence: CASSLVSLAGFMDTQYF. For the CDR3, the DNA is TGTGCCAGCAGTTTAGTTTCTCTAGCGGGATTTATGGATACGCAGTATTTT. The chain carries TRBV27 and TRBJ2-3; 9 bases map to TRBD2. The V segment lost 2 bases and the J segment 6 bases; nucleotides outside the gene matches: 12. The CDR3 runs 17 residues. From germline, CDR1 is MNHEY and CDR2 SMNVEV (reference sequence).

The chain recombines TRBV19 with TRBJ2-2, with D maybe TRBD1 (5 bases). The CDR3 length is 16 residues. Trimming removed 4 bases at V and 0 bases at J, with 12 bases between. Looked up from germline, CDR1 is LNHDA and CDR2 is SQIVND (reference sequence). As DNA, the CDR3 is TGTGCCAGTAGTAAAATGGGGCTCACGAACACCGGGGAGCTGTTTTTT. This codes for CASSKMGLTNTGELFF.

The chain carries TRBV5-1 and TRBJ2-3; 12 bases agree with TRBD2. This CDR3 has 15 residues. V lost 2 bases and J lost 5; bases outside the gene matches: 3. Germline loops: CDR1 SGHRS, CDR2 YFSETQ. DNA of the CDR3: TGCGCCAGCAGCTTTCAGACTAGCGGGAGAGATACGCAGTATTTT. Residues: CASSFQTSGRDTQYF.

This clone was counted a single time. The chain combines TRBV6-6 with TRBJ1-5; no definite D call. The CDR3 consists of 14 residues. Trimming cost V 4 bases and J 0 bases, with 7 bases left between them. Germline CDR1 and CDR2: MNHNY and SVGAGI (reference sequence). Here the CDR3 DNA reads TGTGCCAGCAGTTCGGCGGATAGCAATCAGCCCCAGCATTTT. It yields the protein CASSSADSNQPQHF.

This clone has more than one count but fewer than ten. This rearrangement joins TRBV29-1 to TRBJ1-1; D is unclear. CDR1 is SQVTM, CDR2 ANQGSEA, per germline. V shed 4 bases and J shed 1 base, with 7 bases lying between them. CDR3 length: 12 amino acids. Here the CDR3 DNA reads TGCAGCGTTGGTCGTGGGAACACTGAAGCTTTCTTT. Encoded protein: CSVGRGNTEAFF. Variable domain in full (rest from reference TRBV29-1 and TRBJ1-1): SAVISQKPSRDICQRGTSLTIQCQVDSQVTMMFWYRQQPGQSLTLIATANQGSEATYESGFVIDKFPISRPNLTFSTLTVSNMSPEDSSIYLCSVGRGNTEAFFGQGTRLTVV.

The CDR3 nucleotides are TGTGCCAGCAGTCCGGGGGTATCCACAGATACGCAGTATTTT. Protein product: CASSPGVSTDTQYF. This chain uses TRBV6-6 with TRBJ2-3, with D perhaps matching TRBD2 (6 bases). Trimming pared 5 bases from V and 2 bases from J, leaving 11 bases between. The length of the CDR3 is 14 residues. Germline CDR1 is MNHNY and CDR2 is SVGAGI (reference sequence).

J is TRBJ1-4 and V is TRBV30; D not resolved. V was trimmed by 2 bases and J by 4 bases, leaving 8 bases between them. Germline V gives CDR1 GTSNPN, CDR2 SVGIG (reference sequence). The CDR3 sequence is 13 residues long. The CDR3 nucleotides are TGTGCCTGGAGTCCAGGAAATAATGAAAAACTGTTTTTT. This encodes CAWSPGNNEKLFF. Combining the CDR3 with reference TRBV30 and TRBJ1-4 gives the whole variable domain SQTIHQWPATLVQPVGSPLSLECTVEGTSNPNLYWYRQAAGRGLQLLFYSVGIGQISSEVPQNLSASRPQDRQFILSSKKLLLSDSGFYLCAWSPGNNEKLFFGSGTQLSVL.

The rearrangement uses TRBV7-8 and TRBJ2-6, with 7 bases that match TRBD2. The germline gives CDR1 SGHVS, CDR2 FQNEAQ. The CDR3 length is 18 residues. V shed 5 bases and J 0 bases; nucleotides not matched to a gene: 10. The CDR3 coding sequence is TGTGCCAGCAGCATCTACGGGCGGGGGAGCTCTGGGGCCAACGTCCTGACTTTC. The encoded protein is CASSIYGRGSSGANVLTF.

The J gene is TRBJ1-5, the V gene TRBV19; D remains ambiguous. The CDR3 consists of 15 residues. Germline loops: CDR1 LNHDA, CDR2 SQIVND (reference sequence). V was clipped by 1 base and J by 0 bases, with 7 bases between them. The CDR3 nucleotides are TGTGCCAGTAGTATAGGAGACTTTAGCAATCAGCCCCAGCATTTT. The encoded protein is CASSIGDFSNQPQHF.

This chain uses TRBV7-2 with TRBJ1-5; 10 bases line up with TRBD1. CDR1 is SGHTA and CDR2 is FQGNSA in the germline V gene. J gave up 4 bases and V 5 bases, and 5 bases lay outside the gene matches. This CDR3 spans 15 amino acids. CDR3 protein: CASSLRTGGNQPQHF. In DNA, the CDR3 is TGTGCCAGCAGCCTAAGGACAGGGGGAAATCAGCCCCAGCATTTT.

This chain links TRBV30 with TRBJ1-2, with D tentatively TRBD1 (5 bases). The ends were cut back, 1 base at V and 5 bases at J, with 8 bases in the middle. The CDR3 is 12 residues long. Germline loops: CDR1 GTSNPN, CDR2 SVGIG (reference sequence). Written as DNA, the CDR3 is TGTGCCTGGAGTGCGGGGGGGTATGGCTACACCTTC. It yields the protein CAWSAGGYGYTF.

The chain is built from TRBV5-6 and TRBJ2-3; D is unresolved. The CDR3 loop spans 12 amino acids. V gave up 3 bases and J gave up 4 bases, with 6 bases separating them. Germline V gives CDR1 SGHDT, CDR2 YYEEEE. Here the CDR3 DNA reads TGTGCCAGCAGCTCCCATGCAGATACGCAGTATTTT. It codes for CASSSHADTQYF.

This clone has only a few counts. V and J are TRBV14 and TRBJ1-4, with D possibly TRBD1 on 5 matching bases. The CDR3 has 19 amino acids. With 0 bases removed from V and 3 bases from J, the gap between germline ends came to 20 bases. Germline values: CDR1 SGHDN, CDR2 FVKESK. This chain's CDR3 is CASSQEGPLQGRANEKLFF. CDR3 nucleotides: TGTGCCAGCAGCCAAGAAGGGCCCCTTCAGGGACGGGCTAATGAAAAACTGTTTTTT.